The T cell receptor (beta chain) described here comes from a study of blood T cell repertoires in COVID-19. The repertoire was sequenced with immunoSEQ multiplex PCR; TCRdb's copy has only in-frame clones and lacks some. Among about 270,000 clones listed, around 89% were seen once. CDR3 length: 13 residues. V was pared by 2 bases and J by 1 base, with 6 bases between. Germline values: CDR1 MNHEY, CDR2 SVGAGI. Of note for this clone: Other DNA sequences of this sample code for an identical CDR3.

This sequence originates from a woman between 50 and 59 years old who had recovered from COVID-19. This rearrangement joins TRBV6-5 to TRBJ2-7; tentative D call: TRBD1 (5 bases). Sequencing was performed on PBMCs or T cells enriched from blood (not recorded which). The CDR3 nucleotides are TGTGCCAGCAGTTACACAGGATCCTACGAGCAGTACTTC. Protein sequence: CASSYTGSYEQYF.